A selection of T cell receptor beta chains follows, all from one sample in a study of T cell responses to AZD1222 COVID-19 vaccine. The repertoire was sequenced with immunoSEQ multiplex PCR; TCRdb's copy has only in-frame clones and lacks some. The sample contains 150,000 to 180,000 clones, more than 90% of which appear only once. Sequencing was performed on peripheral blood, taken 28 days after the second AZD1222 dose. All receptors derive from an adult who received the AZD1222 COVID-19 vaccine. Each CDR3 is given with its conserved first and last residue. A D gene is named only where the DNA matches it firmly. Clone size is given for some rows only: seen once, a few or many times, or a class if the clone is expanded.

D	V	size	J	CDR3	DNA
.	TRBV6-5	.	TRBJ1-5	CASSSRYSNQPQHF	TGTGCCAGCAGCTCCCGTTATAGCAATCAGCCCCAGCATTTT
TRBD2	TRBV5-1	.	TRBJ2-5	CASSQASGGGQETQYF	TGCGCCAGCAGCCAGGCTAGCGGGGGAGGCCAAGAGACCCAGTACTTC
.	TRBV18	.	TRBJ1-5	CASSAMSQVYSNQPQHF	TGTGCCAGCTCAGCCATGAGTCAGGTGTATAGCAATCAGCCCCAGCATTTT
.	TRBV5-6	.	TRBJ2-1	CASSSFNEQFF	TGTGCCAGCAGCTCCTTCAATGAGCAGTTCTTC
TRBD2	TRBV7-9	.	TRBJ2-5	CASSSRGVAGGETQYF	TGTGCCAGCAGCTCCCGAGGGGTCGCGGGAGGGGAGACCCAGTACTTC
.	TRBV18	.	TRBJ1-2	CASSPPTDGRRSGYTF	TGTGCCAGCTCACCACCCACGGACGGGAGGAGGAGTGGCTACACCTTC
.	TRBV28	.	TRBJ1-1	CASSPRRTEAFF	TGTGCCAGCAGTCCCAGGAGGACTGAAGCTTTCTTT
.	TRBV20-1	.	TRBJ1-1	CSGERADEAFF	TGCAGTGGGGAAAGGGCGGATGAAGCTTTCTTT
.	TRBV19	.	TRBJ1-1	CASSIGGAEAFF	TGTGCCAGTAGTATAGGAGGGGCTGAAGCTTTCTTT
TRBD2	TRBV30	.	TRBJ2-3	CAWSKREARTDTQYF	TGTGCCTGGAGCAAGCGGGAGGCTAGAACAGATACGCAGTATTTT
TRBD2	TRBV6-4	.	TRBJ2-3	CASSPAGGTDTQYF	TGTGCCAGCAGTCCAGCGGGGGGCACAGATACGCAGTATTTT
.	TRBV12-3/TRBV12-4	.	TRBJ2-2	CAGGQTNTGELFF	TGTGCCGGCGGGCAGACTAACACCGGGGAGCTGTTTTTT
TRBD1	TRBV7-9	.	TRBJ2-1	CASSRQGLGNEQFF	TGTGCCAGCAGCCGACAGGGGCTGGGGAATGAGCAGTTCTTC
.	TRBV30	.	TRBJ1-4	CAWSVKVGKLFF	TGTGCCTGGAGTGTAAAAGTGGGCAAACTGTTTTTT
.	TRBV29-1	once	TRBJ1-2	CSVEDLLIYGYTF	TGCAGCGTTGAAGATCTTTTAATTTATGGCTACACCTTC
.	TRBV18	.	TRBJ2-7	CASSLDWSYEQYF	TGTGCCAGCTCACTCGACTGGTCCTACGAGCAGTACTTC
.	TRBV7-3	.	TRBJ2-1	CASSLRGDSSYNEQFF	TGTGCCAGCAGCTTAAGGGGGGACTCTTCCTACAATGAGCAGTTCTTC
.	TRBV5-1	.	TRBJ1-1	CASSYKIADTEAFF	TGCGCCAGCAGCTACAAGATCGCGGACACTGAAGCTTTCTTT
TRBD2	TRBV13	.	TRBJ2-7	CASSSRLAGGPSYEQYF	TGTGCCAGCAGCTCCAGACTAGCGGGAGGGCCCTCGTACGAGCAGTACTTC
TRBD1	TRBV6-5	.	TRBJ1-5	CASKDRGSNQPQHF	TGTGCCAGCAAGGACAGGGGGAGCAATCAGCCCCAGCATTTT
.	TRBV14	.	TRBJ2-2	CASSQQGSGELFF	TGTGCCAGCAGCCAACAGGGGTCCGGGGAGCTGTTTTTT
.	TRBV3-1/TRBV3-2	.	TRBJ2-3	CASSRGLTGDTQYF	TGTGCCAGCAGCCGGGGCCTCACCGGCGATACGCAGTATTTT
.	TRBV2	.	TRBJ2-5	CASSDLQETQYF	TGTGCCAGCAGTGACCTCCAAGAGACCCAGTACTTC
.	TRBV13	.	TRBJ2-1	CASSLGVLEQFF	TGTGCCAGCAGCTTAGGAGTCCTGGAGCAGTTCTTC
.	TRBV24-1	.	TRBJ2-5	CATSDGGTFQETQYF	TGTGCCACCAGTGATGGCGGGACGTTTCAAGAGACCCAGTACTTC
.	TRBV5-6	.	TRBJ2-1	CASSLKAEYNEQFF	TGTGCCAGCAGCTTGAAGGCAGAATACAATGAGCAGTTCTTC
TRBD2	TRBV13	.	TRBJ2-5	CASSSGLAGGPVVTQYF	TGTGCCAGCAGCTCCGGACTAGCGGGAGGGCCCGTAGTGACCCAGTACTTC
TRBD2	TRBV10-1	.	TRBJ2-7	CASSGTSGPKQYF	TGCGCCAGCAGTGGGACTAGCGGACCAAAGCAGTACTTC
.	TRBV30	once	TRBJ1-5	CAWSVVLGPYSNQPQHF	TGTGCCTGGAGTGTAGTGTTGGGGCCTTATAGCAATCAGCCCCAGCATTTT
.	TRBV7-8	.	TRBJ2-7	CASSPRRDSYEQYF	TGTGCCAGCAGCCCCCGTCGGGACTCCTACGAGCAGTACTTC
TRBD1	TRBV6-5	once	TRBJ2-1	CASTFGTGGSDEQFF	TGTGCCAGTACTTTCGGGACAGGGGGATCCGATGAGCAGTTCTTC
.	TRBV19	.	TRBJ1-2	CASSIDTAATPNYGYTF	TGTGCCAGTAGTATAGACACAGCTGCTACCCCTAACTATGGCTACACCTTC
TRBD2	TRBV6-5	once	TRBJ2-5	CASSYPRTSQETQYF	TGTGCCAGCAGTTACCCCCGGACTAGCCAAGAGACCCAGTACTTC
TRBD1	TRBV4-1	once	TRBJ1-2	CASSREDRILYGYTF	TGCGCCAGCAGCCGGGAGGACAGGATCCTCTATGGCTACACCTTC
.	TRBV5-6	once	TRBJ1-5	CASSLGNQPQHF	TGTGCCAGCAGCTTGGGCAATCAGCCCCAGCATTTT
.	TRBV28	.	TRBJ1-2	CASSSGGSLGYGYTF	TGTGCCAGCAGCTCCGGGGGGAGTTTGGGCTATGGCTACACCTTC
.	TRBV5-6	.	TRBJ2-2	CASSLRVYTGELFF	TGTGCCAGCAGCCTGAGGGTATACACCGGGGAGCTGTTTTTT
.	TRBV7-6	.	TRBJ2-2	CASSQGGGTGYTGELFF	TGTGCCAGCAGCCAAGGAGGAGGGACGGGTTACACCGGGGAGCTGTTTTTT
.	TRBV30	.	TRBJ1-4	CAWSRSRANEKLFF	TGTGCCTGGAGCCGGTCCAGGGCTAATGAAAAACTGTTTTTT
TRBD1	TRBV5-1	.	TRBJ1-6	CASSWGAGGVKSPLHF	TGCGCCAGCAGCTGGGGGGCAGGGGGCGTTAAGTCACCCCTCCACTTT
.	TRBV5-6	.	TRBJ1-2	CASRRGWTGYTF	TGTGCCAGCAGGCGCGGGTGGACCGGCTACACCTTC
.	TRBV25-1	few	TRBJ1-1	CASSERLNIGTEAFF	TGTGCCAGCAGTGAGCGACTCAATATAGGCACTGAAGCTTTCTTT
TRBD2	TRBV6-1	.	TRBJ2-1	CASSEDVSGTMYNEQFF	TGTGCCAGCAGTGAAGATGTGAGCGGGACGATGTACAATGAGCAGTTCTTC
TRBD2	TRBV4-1	.	TRBJ2-1	CASSRYAVAGDNEQFF	TGCGCCAGCAGCCGTTACGCCGTGGCGGGGGACAATGAGCAGTTCTTC
.	TRBV6-5	.	TRBJ2-1	CASSPDLWNEQFF	TGTGCCAGCAGTCCTGACCTCTGGAATGAGCAGTTCTTC
TRBD1	TRBV5-1	.	TRBJ1-6	CASSLVPGTEDSPLHF	TGCGCCAGCAGCTTGGTTCCGGGGACAGAAGATTCACCCCTCCACTTT
.	TRBV6-1	.	TRBJ1-2	CASSEASFRGYTF	TGTGCCAGCAGTGAAGCGTCGTTTCGGGGCTACACCTTC
TRBD2	TRBV4-2	.	TRBJ2-7	CASSPQVSGTGYEQYF	TGTGCCAGCAGCCCACAAGTTAGCGGGACCGGCTACGAGCAGTACTTC